The sequence of this T cell receptor (beta chain) was determined in a study of cytomegalovirus exposure and HLA in healthy donors. Study-wide results and limits: Later analysis found that TCR beta chains associated with HLA were more clonally expanded than other, equally common chains. As a later analysis revealed, most CMV-associated TCR beta chains appeared HLA-restricted.

Trimming left V 5 bases short and J 4 bases short, with 12 bases between. The CDR3 totals 14 residues. CDR1 is WSHSY and CDR2 is SAAADI in the germline V gene. The PCR contained 60 Vbeta and 13 Jbeta primers. Assay: immunoSEQ multiplex PCR; the TCRdb copy retains only in-frame clones and omits some. The data show under 200,000 clones, with over 65% seen just once and roughly 3% held by the top ten. Of note for this clone: Its antigen is currently unknown.

It was healthy bone marrow donors who served as donors. Sequencing used PBMCs. The sequence came from a woman in her 40s in good health and CMV-seronegative. This rearrangement joins TRBV10-2 to TRBJ1-3; TRBD1 is a possible D gene (6 bases). The chain's CDR3 is CASSTGSGGNTIYF. The CDR3 DNA reads as TGCGCCAGCAGTACAGGGTCGGGCGGAAACACCATATATTTT.